This entry describes one TCR beta chain. The clone's antigen remains unknown. One base away there is no much larger clone; base qualities are not given. Different DNA sequences within this sample yield the same CDR3. Donors were healthy HIV-negative adults with no recently reported acute infections or vaccinations. All donors were Caucasian adults living in Nashville, Tennessee, USA. CD4+ T cells were enriched by magnetic negative selection; naive cells were then positively selected on CD45RA, and the negative fraction formed the memory subset. Blood was collected by leukapheresis, and PBMCs were isolated by Ficoll-Histopaque density gradient centrifugation and then cryopreserved in liquid nitrogen vapor phase. Purity and quantity of every magnetically sorted T cell population were checked by analytical flow cytometry. Each sorted fraction had its genomic DNA isolated and then quantified by UV absorbance on a Nanodrop 2000c.

This entry comes from a study of shared clonotypes between healthy human individuals (dated by TCRdb to the early 2020s). Regarding the study in general: The cohort comprised a couple of women and a few men aged 18 to 49 years. For each donor, three plates each were used for CD4 naive and CD4 memory, two plates were used for CD8 naive, and one plate was used for CD8 memory. To estimate repertoire size and how much clonotypes are shared between individuals, the study performed deep sequencing of blood TCR repertoires from roughly five healthy adults. Different laboratories and diverse techniques were used to prepare libraries and sequence TCR repertoires, to increase sequencing depth and limit assay-specific biases. Leukapheresis yielded between about 0.9 and 8.9 billion PBMCs per donor.

The CDR3 starts with the cysteine, ends with the phenylalanine, and has 14 residues. The CDR3 DNA has 42 bases and is translated from base 1. V gives up 2 bases and J gives up 1 base, and the segment between their germline ends measures 5 bases. The germline V gene encodes CDR1 KGHSH and CDR2 LQKENI. Results and caveats for the whole study, not just this receptor: Naive subsets generally had larger estimated clonotype richness than memory subsets. Compared with non-shared clonotypes, clonotypes shared by all four sorted-subset donors had higher generation probabilities. Because the study included only a small number of donors, the genetic and exposure-history diversity represented was limited. Across several donors, around 5% of naive CD4, 3.5% of naive CD8, approximately 2.5% of memory CD4, and approximately 0.4% of memory CD8 clonotypes were shared. Sampling was restricted to blood, and TCR repertoires in tissues likely differ from the TCR repertoires found in blood. Rarefaction of sorted-subset datasets indicated incomplete sequencing despite the large sequencing depth. Pairwise subsampling led to the expectation that sequencing depth would affect the degree of clonotype sharing among donors.

Using the deep immunoSEQ assay, multiplex PCR amplified TCR CDR3 regions from genomic DNA. Extracted genomic DNA from each cell subset was spread evenly across all wells of several immunoSEQ 96-well plates, with each plate serving as a replicate. Each replicate PCR for sorted subsets received around 200 ng genomic DNA, equal to tens of thousands of T cell genomes. Purified libraries were measured with a Qubit 3.0 fluorometer, size-checked on a Bioanalyzer 2100, and measured again with the KAPA Library Quantification kit. A separate single-read 150-cycle Illumina NextSeq 550 flow cell was used to sequence each immunoSEQ 96-well plate. In the paper's pipeline: Because only junctional sequences without quality scores were contained in the immunoSEQ output, filtering matching that applied to full-length reads could not be performed. Sequences were annotated with PyIR, a Python wrapper for IgBLAST v1.9, using IMGT germline references to assign V/J genes and CDR3. Reads were filtered out if the reads had weak V/J assignments (E-value above 1e-6), no CDR3, stop codons, out-of-frame junctions, or ambiguous translated residues. V3J clonotypes were defined by identical inferred V gene, J gene, and CDR3 amino acid sequence. The percentage overlap between two repertoires was calculated by dividing the number of shared unique clonotypes by the size of the smaller repertoire. RTK rarefaction, the Chao1 estimator, and Recon v2.1 estimates of unobserved clonotypes were used to assess repertoire richness. Generation probabilities were computed with OLGA for all TCRbeta clonotypes obtained by the gDNA method from a handful of donors. TCRdb stores this immuneACCESS table with in-frame sequences only. Part of the clones is absent; in the studies checked, under half of the shortfall reflects unresolved V genes, and no reason is known for the rest. That table supplies the V and J calls and clone size; D and trimming were determined from the DNA. The sample table records 2 million to 3 million clones; 93% of these occur just once. The ten largest account for 0.35% to 0.45% of the sample.

The sample taken for sequencing was naive CD4+ T cells from PBMCs. In light of the paper, this sample's cell subset or site label describes: CD45RA+ positively selected. The chain couples TRBV18 to TRBJ2-2; there is no confident call for the D gene. The source is a man aged 18-30 years in good health. Some clones in this sample may be carry-over from other donors' samples. The DNA sequence is TGTGCCAGCTCACCAGCCAGGAACACCGGGGAGCTGTTTTTT. It specifies CASSPARNTGELFF.